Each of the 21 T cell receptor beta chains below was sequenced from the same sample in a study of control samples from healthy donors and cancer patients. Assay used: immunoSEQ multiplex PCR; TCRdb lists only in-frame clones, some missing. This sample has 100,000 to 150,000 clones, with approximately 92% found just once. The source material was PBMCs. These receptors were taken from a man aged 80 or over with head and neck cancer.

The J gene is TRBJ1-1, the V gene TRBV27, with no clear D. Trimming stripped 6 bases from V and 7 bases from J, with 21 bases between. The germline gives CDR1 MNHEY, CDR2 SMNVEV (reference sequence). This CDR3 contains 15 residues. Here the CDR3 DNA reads TGTGCCAGCAGGCCTCGATTGGGAGGCAAGGTTGAAGCTTTCTTT. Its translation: CASRPRLGGKVEAFF.

CDR3 loop: CASTPSGGSSGNTIYF. CDR3 bases: TGCGCCAGCACCCCGAGTGGGGGAAGCTCTGGAAACACCATATATTTT. V and J are TRBV5-1 and TRBJ1-3; tentatively, D is TRBD1 (5 bases). Germline CDR1 reads SGHRS; CDR2 reads YFSETQ. The CDR3 sequence is 16 residues long. V was clipped by 6 bases and J by 0 bases, with 16 bases between them.

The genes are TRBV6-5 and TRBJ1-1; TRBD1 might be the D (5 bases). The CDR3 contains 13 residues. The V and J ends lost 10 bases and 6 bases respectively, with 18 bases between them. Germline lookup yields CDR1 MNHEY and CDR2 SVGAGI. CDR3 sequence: CAITQWGGAEAFF. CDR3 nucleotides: TGTGCCATCACTCAATGGGGGGGGGCTGAAGCTTTCTTT.

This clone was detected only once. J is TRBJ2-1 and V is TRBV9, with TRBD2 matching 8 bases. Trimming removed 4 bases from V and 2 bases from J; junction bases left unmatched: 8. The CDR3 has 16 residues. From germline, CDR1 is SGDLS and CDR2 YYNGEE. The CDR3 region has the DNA TGTGCCAGCAGCCTTGCTACTAGCGGTCCCTACAATGAGCAGTTCTTC. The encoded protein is CASSLATSGPYNEQFF.

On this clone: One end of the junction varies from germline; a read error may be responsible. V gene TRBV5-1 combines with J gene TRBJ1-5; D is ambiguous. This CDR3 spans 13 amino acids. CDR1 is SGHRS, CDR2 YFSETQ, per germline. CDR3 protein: CVSSLAVNQPQHF. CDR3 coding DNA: TGCGTCAGCAGCTTGGCTGTGAATCAGCCCCAGCATTTT.

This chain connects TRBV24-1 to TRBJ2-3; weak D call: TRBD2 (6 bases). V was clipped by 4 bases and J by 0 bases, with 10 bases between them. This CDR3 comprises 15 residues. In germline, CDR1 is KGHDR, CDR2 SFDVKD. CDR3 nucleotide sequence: TGTGCCACCAGTGACCCGGGGACTAGCACAGATACGCAGTATTTT. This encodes CATSDPGTSTDTQYF.

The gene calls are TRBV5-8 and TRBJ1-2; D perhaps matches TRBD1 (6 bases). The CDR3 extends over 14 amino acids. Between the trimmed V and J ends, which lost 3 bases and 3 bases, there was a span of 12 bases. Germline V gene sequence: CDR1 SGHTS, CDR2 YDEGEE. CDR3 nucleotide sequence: TGTGCCAGCAGCTCGGACAGCTCCTACTATGGCTACACCTTC. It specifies CASSSDSSYYGYTF.

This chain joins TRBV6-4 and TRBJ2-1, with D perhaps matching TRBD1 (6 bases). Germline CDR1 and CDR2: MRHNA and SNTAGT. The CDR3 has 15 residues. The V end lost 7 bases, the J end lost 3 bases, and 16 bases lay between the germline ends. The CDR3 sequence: CASTPTGQDYNEQFF. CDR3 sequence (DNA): TGTGCCAGCACTCCGACGGGACAAGACTACAATGAGCAGTTCTTC.

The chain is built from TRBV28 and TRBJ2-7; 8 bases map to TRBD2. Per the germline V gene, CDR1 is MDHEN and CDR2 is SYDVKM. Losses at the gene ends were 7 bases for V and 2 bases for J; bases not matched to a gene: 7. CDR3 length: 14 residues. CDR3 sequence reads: CASIGRGGAYEQYF. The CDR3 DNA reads TGTGCCAGCATCGGGAGGGGGGGAGCCTACGAGCAGTACTTC. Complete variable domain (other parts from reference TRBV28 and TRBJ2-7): DVKVTQSSRYLVKRTGEKVFLECVQDMDHENMFWYRQDPGLGLRLIYFSYDVKMKEKGDIPEGYSVSREKKERFSLILESASTNQTSMYLCASIGRGGAYEQYFGPGTRLTVT.

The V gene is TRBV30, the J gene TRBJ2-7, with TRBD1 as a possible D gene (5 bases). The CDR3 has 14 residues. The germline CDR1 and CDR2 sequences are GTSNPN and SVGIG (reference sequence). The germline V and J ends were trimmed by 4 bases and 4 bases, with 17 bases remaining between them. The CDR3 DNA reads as TGTGCCTGGACCACACAGGATCATGGGTACGAGCAGTACTTC. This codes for CAWTTQDHGYEQYF.

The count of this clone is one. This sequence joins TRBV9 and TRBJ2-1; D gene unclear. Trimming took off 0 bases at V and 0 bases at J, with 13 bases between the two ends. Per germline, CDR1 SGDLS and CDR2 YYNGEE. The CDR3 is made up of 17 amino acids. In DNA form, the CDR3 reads TGTGCCAGCAGCGTAGCTATGCGGTCCAGCTCCTACAATGAGCAGTTCTTC. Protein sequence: CASSVAMRSSSYNEQFF. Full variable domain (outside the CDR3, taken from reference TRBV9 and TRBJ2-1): DSGVTQTPKHLITATGQRVTLRCSPRSGDLSVYWYQQSLDQGLQFLIQYYNGEERAKGNILERFSAQQFPDLHSELNLSSLELGDSALYFCASSVAMRSSSYNEQFFGPGTRLTVL.

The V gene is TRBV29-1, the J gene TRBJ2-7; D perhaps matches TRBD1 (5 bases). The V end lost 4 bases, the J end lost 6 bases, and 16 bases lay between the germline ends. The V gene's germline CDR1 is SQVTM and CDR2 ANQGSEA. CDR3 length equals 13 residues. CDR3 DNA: TGCAGCGTTGCAGGCCGCGGCAGGGCCGAGCAGTACTTC. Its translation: CSVAGRGRAEQYF.

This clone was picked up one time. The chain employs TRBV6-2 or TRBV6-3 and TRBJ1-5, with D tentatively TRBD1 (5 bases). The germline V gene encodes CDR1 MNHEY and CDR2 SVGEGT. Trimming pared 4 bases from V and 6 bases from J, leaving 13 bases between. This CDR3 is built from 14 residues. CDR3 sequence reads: CASSSGEGAQPQHF. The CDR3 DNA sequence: TGTGCCAGCAGTTCGGGGGAAGGGGCTCAGCCCCAGCATTTT.

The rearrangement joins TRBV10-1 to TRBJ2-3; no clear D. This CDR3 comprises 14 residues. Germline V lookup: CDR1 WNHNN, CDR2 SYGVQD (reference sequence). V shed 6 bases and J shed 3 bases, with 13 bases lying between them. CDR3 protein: CASSASGATDTQYF. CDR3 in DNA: TGCGCCAGCAGCGCGTCCGGCGCAACAGATACGCAGTATTTT.

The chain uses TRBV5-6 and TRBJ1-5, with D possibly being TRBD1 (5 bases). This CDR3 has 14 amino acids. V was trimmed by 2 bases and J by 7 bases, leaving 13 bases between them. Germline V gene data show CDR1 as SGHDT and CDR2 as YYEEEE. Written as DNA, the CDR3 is TGTGCCAGCAGCTTCTCAGGGAAGCGGCAGCCCCAGCATTTT. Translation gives CASSFSGKRQPQHF.

The CDR3 region has the DNA TGCGCCAGCAGCTTGAGGTTTGGGGGCGCTTTCTACGAGCAGTACTTC. It specifies CASSLRFGGAFYEQYF. The chain recombines TRBV5-1 with TRBJ2-7; the D gene is possibly TRBD1 (6 bases). Trimming cost V 1 base and J 3 bases, with 17 bases left between them. The CDR3 runs 16 residues. CDR1 is SGHRS, CDR2 YFSETQ, per germline.

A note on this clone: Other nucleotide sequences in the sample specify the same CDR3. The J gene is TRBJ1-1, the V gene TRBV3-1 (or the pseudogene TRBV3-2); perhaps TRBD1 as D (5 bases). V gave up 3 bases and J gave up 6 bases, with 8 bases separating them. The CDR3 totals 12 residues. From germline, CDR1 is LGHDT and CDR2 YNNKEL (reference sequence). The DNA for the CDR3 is TGTGCCAGCAGCCAGAGGGGCGCTGAAGCTTTCTTT. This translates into CASSQRGAEAFF.

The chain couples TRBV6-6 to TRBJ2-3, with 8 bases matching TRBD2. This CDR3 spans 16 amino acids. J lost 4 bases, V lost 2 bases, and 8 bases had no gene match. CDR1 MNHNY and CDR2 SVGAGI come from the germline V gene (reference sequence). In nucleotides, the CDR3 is TGTGCCAGCAGTTACCGGGCGGGAGGAACAGCAGATACGCAGTATTTT. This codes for CASSYRAGGTADTQYF.

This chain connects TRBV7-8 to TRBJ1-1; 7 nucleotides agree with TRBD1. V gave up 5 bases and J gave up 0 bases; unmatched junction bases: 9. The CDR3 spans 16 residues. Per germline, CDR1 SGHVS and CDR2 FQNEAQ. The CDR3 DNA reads TGTGCCAGCAGCCACCGTACAGGGGCCATGAACACTGAAGCTTTCTTT. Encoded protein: CASSHRTGAMNTEAFF.

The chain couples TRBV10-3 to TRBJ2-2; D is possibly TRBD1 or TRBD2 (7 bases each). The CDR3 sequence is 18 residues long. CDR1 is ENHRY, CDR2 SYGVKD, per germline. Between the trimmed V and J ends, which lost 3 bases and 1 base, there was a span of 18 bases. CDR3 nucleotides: TGTGCCATCAGTGACCCGCTACAGGGGACTAAGAACACCGGGGAGCTGTTTTTT. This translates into CAISDPLQGTKNTGELFF.

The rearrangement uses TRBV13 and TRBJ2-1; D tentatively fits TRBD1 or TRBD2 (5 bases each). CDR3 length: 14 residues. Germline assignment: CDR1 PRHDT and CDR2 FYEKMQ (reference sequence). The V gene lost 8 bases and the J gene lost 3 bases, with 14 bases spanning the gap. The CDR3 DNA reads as TGTGCCAGCCAACCTAGGGGAGACTACAATGAGCAGTTCTTC. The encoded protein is CASQPRGDYNEQFF.